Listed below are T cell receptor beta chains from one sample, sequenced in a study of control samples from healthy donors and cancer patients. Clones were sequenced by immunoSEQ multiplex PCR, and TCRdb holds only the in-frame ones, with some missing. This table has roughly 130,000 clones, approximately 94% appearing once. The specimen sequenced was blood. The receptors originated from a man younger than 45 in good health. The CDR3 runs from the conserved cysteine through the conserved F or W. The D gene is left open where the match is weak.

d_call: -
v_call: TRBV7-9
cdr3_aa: CASSTFSRVNTGELFF

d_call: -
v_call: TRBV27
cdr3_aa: CASSLVRTFTDTQYF

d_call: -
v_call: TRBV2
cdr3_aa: CASSYQETQYF

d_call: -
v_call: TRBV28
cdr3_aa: CASGRGASTGELFF

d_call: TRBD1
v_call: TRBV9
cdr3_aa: CASSVATDRDYSNQPQHF

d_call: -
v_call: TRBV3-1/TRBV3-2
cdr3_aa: CASSPLSSNQPQHF

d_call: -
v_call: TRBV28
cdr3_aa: CASSLSAGNYGYTF

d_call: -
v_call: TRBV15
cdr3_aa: CATSRDTEAFF

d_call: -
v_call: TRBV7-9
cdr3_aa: CASSYRTDHNSPLHF

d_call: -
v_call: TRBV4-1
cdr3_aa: CASSLLPSGRGPEAFF

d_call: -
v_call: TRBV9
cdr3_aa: CASSPSNTYEQYF

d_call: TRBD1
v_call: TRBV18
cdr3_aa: CASSPGTGRLQPQHF

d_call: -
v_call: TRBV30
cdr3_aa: CAWRGLGYTF

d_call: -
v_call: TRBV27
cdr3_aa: CASGLLGNSPLHF

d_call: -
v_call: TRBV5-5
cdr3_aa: CASSLAVFETQYF

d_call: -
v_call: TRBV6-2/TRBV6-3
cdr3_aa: CASSYNPGSYEQYF

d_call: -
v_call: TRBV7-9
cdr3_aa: CASSRGGTEAFF

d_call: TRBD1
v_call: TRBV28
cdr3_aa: CASSLFGGQGSYEQYF

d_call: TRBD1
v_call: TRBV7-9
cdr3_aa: CASSSTGGTNEKLFF

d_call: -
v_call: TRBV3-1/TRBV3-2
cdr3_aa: CASSYSGANVLTF